This TCR beta chain was obtained from a study of PD-1 blockade in mismatch repair-deficient tumors. Study at large: Patients had roughly twelve mismatch repair-deficient cancer types, all previously treated and progressing.

Every patient had mismatch repair deficiency by PCR or immunohistochemistry. Three pembrolizumab responders had their TCRs sequenced. Study-level findings and limits: After pembrolizumab, tumor-resident clones rose rapidly, then generally contracted before radiologic responses.

This clone was observed a few times. As yet, its antigen is unknown. The repertoire was sequenced with immunoSEQ multiplex PCR; TCRdb's copy has only in-frame clones and lacks some. Among about 34,000 clones listed, approximately 80% were seen once. The source of this sequence is an adult with mismatch repair-deficient cancer. Sequencing was performed on PBMCs, taken roughly 6 weeks after starting pembrolizumab.

CDR3 bases: TGTGCCGTCATGGGACAGGTCTACGAGCAGTACTTC. Encoded protein: CAVMGQVYEQYF. This chain connects TRBV10-3 to TRBJ2-7; 8 nucleotides match TRBD1. Germline V CDR1 and CDR2: ENHRY, SYGVKD. This CDR3 region has 12 residues. The junction had 6 bases not matched to a gene; V was cut back by 11 bases and J by 3 bases.